This TCR beta chain originates from a study of shared clonotypes between healthy human individuals. This clone was detected once. Germline CDR1 SEHNR, CDR2 FQNEAQ (reference sequence). V shed 5 bases and J 9 bases; nucleotides not matched to a gene: 14. The length of the CDR3 is 17 residues. The table came from immunoSEQ multiplex PCR; TCRdb's copy has only in-frame clones and leaves some out. The sample shows about 320,000 clones, around 90% of them seen only once. The chain carries TRBV7-9 and TRBJ2-3, with 13 nucleotides matching TRBD2. Sequencing was performed on memory CD8+ T cells sorted from blood. Indicated subset: CD45RO+ cells pooled with CCR7-negative TemRA cells. The source is a man aged 18 to 30 in good health. The CDR3 reads CASSTLTSGRAGGTQYF. Here the CDR3 DNA reads TGTGCCAGCAGCACGCTAACTAGCGGGAGGGCCGGGGGGACGCAGTATTTT.